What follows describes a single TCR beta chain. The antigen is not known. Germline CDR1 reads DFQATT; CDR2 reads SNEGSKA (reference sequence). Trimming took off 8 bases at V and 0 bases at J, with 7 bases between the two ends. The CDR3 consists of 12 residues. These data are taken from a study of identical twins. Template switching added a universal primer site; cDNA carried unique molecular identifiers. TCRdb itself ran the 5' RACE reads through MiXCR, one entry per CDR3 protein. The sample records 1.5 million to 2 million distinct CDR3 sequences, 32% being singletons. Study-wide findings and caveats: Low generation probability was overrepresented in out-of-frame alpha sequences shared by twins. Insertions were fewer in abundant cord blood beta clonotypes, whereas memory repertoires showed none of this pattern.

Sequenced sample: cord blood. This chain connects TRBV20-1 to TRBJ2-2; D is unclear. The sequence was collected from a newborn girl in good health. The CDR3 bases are TGCAGTTACTCTTCGAACACCGGGGAGCTGTTTTTT. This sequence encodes CSYSSNTGELFF.